What follows describes a single TCR beta chain. V was clipped by 4 bases and J by 4 bases; unmatched bases: 8. CDR1 is MNHEY and CDR2 is SVGEGT in the germline V gene. The CDR3 covers 17 residues. This specimen comes from a study of blood T cell repertoires in COVID-19. The study assigned cohorts using participant-reported clinical history. Donors of Cohort 3 who recovered were those that had two negative PCRs, clearance, or symptom resolution. TCRdb's table, derived via immunoSEQ multiplex PCR, lists solely in-frame clones and lacks some. The data contain about 300,000 clones, about nine tenths of them singletons.

The receptor was isolated from a young woman who had recovered from COVID-19. The source material was PBMCs or T cells enriched from blood (not recorded which). The V and J genes are TRBV6-2 or TRBV6-3 and TRBJ2-1, with 12 bases fitting TRBD2. The CDR3, as DNA: TGTGCCAGCAGTTTGCTAGCGGGGGGGTCTTCTTACAATGAGCAGTTCTTC. Translated: CASSLLAGGSSYNEQFF.